The 4 T cell receptor beta chains below come from one sample, sequenced in a study of shared clonotypes between healthy human individuals. Profiled with immunoSEQ multiplex PCR; TCRdb holds only in-frame clones, not every one. Altogether about 770,000 clones are present, 55% to 80% being singletons, with the ten largest covering over 1.5%. Sequenced sample: memory CD4+ T cells sorted from blood. Subset defined: CD45RA-negative fraction. The receptors here all came from a woman in her thirties in good health.

CDR3 residues: CASSESPASGSRTDTQYF. The CDR3 DNA follows: TGTGCCAGCAGTGAATCTCCGGCTAGCGGAAGCCGCACAGATACGCAGTATTTT. This sequence joins TRBV25-1 and TRBJ2-3; 7 nucleotides agree with TRBD2. Per germline, CDR1 MGHDK and CDR2 SYGVNS. There are 18 residues in the CDR3. V shed 1 base and J 1 base; nucleotides not matched to a gene: 11.

The V call is TRBV27, the J call TRBJ2-7, with a tentative D call TRBD1 (5 bases). CDR1 and CDR2 (germline): MNHEY, SMNVEV (reference sequence). V lost 5 bases and J lost 3, with 14 bases in between. CDR3 length equals 14 residues. CDR3: CASSASQGGYEQYF. DNA for the CDR3: TGTGCCAGCAGTGCCTCCCAGGGTGGCTACGAGCAGTACTTC.

On this clone: One junction end does not reproduce the germline sequence, and a read error may be involved. This chain joins TRBV18 and TRBJ2-1; 7 bases are shared with TRBD1. CDR1 KGHSH and CDR2 LQKENI come from the germline V gene. The CDR3 has 12 amino acids. This CDR3 reads CASSPDRVELFF. The DNA of the CDR3 is TGTGCCAGCTCACCCGACAGGGTAGAGCTGTTCTTC.

The rearrangement joins TRBV28 to TRBJ2-7; D is ambiguous. The length of the CDR3 is 14 residues. V lost 4 bases and J lost 6, with 16 bases in between. In germline, CDR1 is MDHEN, CDR2 SYDVKM. The CDR3: CASSSGQKHGEQYF. The DNA for the CDR3 is TGTGCCAGCAGTTCGGGCCAGAAGCATGGCGAGCAGTACTTC. Supplemented by reference TRBV28 and TRBJ2-7, the full variable domain reads DVKVTQSSRYLVKRTGEKVFLECVQDMDHENMFWYRQDPGLGLRLIYFSYDVKMKEKGDIPEGYSVSREKKERFSLILESASTNQTSMYLCASSSGQKHGEQYFGPGTRLTVT.